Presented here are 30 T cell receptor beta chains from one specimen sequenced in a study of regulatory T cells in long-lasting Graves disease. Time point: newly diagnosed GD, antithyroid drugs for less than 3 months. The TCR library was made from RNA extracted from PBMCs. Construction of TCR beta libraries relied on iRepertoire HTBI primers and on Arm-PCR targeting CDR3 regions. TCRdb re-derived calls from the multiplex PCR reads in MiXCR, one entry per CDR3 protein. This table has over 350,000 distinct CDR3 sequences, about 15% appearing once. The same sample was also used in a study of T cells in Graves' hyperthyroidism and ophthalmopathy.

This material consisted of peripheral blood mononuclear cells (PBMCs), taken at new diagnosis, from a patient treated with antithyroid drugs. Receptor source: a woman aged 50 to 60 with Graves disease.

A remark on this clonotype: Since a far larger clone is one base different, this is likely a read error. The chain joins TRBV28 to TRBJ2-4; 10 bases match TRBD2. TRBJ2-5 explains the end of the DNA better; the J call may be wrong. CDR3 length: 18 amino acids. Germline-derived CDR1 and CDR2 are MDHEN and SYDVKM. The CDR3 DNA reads TGTGCCAGCAGTTTCGGGGCTAGCGGGAGTGGGGTAGGGGAGACCCAGTACTTC. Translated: CASSFGASGSGVGETQYF.

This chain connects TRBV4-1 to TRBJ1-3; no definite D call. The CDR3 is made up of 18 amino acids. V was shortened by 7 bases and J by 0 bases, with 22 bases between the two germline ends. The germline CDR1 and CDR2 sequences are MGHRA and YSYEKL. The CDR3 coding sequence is TGCGCCAGCAACCACGGACGTCTCCCGAAGGACTCTGGAAACACCATATATTTT. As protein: CASNHGRLPKDSGNTIYF.

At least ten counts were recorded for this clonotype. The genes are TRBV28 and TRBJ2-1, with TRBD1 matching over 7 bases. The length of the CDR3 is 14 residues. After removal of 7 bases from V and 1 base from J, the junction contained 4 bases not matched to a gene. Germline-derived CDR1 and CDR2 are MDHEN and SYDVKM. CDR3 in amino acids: CASMAGGSYNEQFF. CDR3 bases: TGTGCCAGCATGGCAGGGGGTTCCTACAATGAGCAGTTCTTC. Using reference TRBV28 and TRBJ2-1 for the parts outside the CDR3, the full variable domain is DVKVTQSSRYLVKRTGEKVFLECVQDMDHENMFWYRQDPGLGLRLIYFSYDVKMKEKGDIPEGYSVSREKKERFSLILESASTNQTSMYLCASMAGGSYNEQFFGPGTRLTVL.

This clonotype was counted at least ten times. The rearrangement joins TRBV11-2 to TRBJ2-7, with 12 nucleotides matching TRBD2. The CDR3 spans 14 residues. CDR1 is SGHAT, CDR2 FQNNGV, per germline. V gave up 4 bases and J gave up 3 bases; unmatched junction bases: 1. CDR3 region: CASSWTSGDYEQYF. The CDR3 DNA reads TGTGCCAGCAGCTGGACTAGCGGGGACTACGAGCAGTACTTC.

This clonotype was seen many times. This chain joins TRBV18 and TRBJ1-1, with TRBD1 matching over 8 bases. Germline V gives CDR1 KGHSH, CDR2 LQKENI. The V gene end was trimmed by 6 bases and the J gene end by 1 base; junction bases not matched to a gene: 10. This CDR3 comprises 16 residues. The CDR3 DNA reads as TGTGCCAGCTCCCCGGTCCTACAGGGGGAGAACACTGAAGCTTTCTTT. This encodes CASSPVLQGENTEAFF.

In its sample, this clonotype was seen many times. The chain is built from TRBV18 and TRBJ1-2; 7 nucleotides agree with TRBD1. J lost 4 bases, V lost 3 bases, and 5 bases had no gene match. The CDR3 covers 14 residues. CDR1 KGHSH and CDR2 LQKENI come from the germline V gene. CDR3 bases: TGTGCCAGCTCACCTGGGACAGCAATCTATGGCTACACCTTC. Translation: CASSPGTAIYGYTF.

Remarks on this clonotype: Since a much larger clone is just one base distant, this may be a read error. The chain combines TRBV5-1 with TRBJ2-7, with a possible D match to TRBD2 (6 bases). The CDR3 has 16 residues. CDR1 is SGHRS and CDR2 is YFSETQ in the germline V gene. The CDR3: CASSFLRRGNTYEQYF. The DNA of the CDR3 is TGTGCCAGCAGCTTTCTTAGGCGGGGTAACACCTACGAGCAGTACTTC.

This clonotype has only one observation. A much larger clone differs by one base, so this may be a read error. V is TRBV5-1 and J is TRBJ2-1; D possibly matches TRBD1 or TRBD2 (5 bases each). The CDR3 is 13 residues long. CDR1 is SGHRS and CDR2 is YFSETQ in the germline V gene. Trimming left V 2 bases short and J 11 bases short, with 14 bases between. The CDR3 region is CASSFETRDQQFF. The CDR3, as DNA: TGCGCCAGCAGCTTTGAAACCCGGGACCAGCAGTTCTTC. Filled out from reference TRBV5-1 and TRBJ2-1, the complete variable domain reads KAGVTQTPRYLIKTRGQQVTLSCSPISGHRSVSWYQQTPGQGLQFLFEYFSETQRNKGNFPGRFSGRQFSNSRSEMNVSTLELGDSALYLCASSFETRDQQFFGPGTRLTVL.

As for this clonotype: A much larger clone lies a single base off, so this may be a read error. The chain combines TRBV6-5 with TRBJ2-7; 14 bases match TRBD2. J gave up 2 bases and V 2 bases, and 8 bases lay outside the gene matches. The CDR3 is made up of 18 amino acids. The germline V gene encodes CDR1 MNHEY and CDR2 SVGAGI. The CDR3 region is CASSYGTSGGGGAYEQYF. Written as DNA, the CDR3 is TGTGCCAGCAGTTACGGGACTAGCGGGGGAGGGGGGGCCTACGAGCAGTACTTC.

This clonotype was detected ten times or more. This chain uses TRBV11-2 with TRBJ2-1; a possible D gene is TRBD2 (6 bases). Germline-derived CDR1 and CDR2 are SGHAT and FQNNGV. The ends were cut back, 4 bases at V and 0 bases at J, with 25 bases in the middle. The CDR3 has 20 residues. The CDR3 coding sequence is TGTGCCAGCAGCTCCCGGGACTTAGACCCCCTGTCTAACTCCTACAATGAGCAGTTCTTC. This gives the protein CASSSRDLDPLSNSYNEQFF.

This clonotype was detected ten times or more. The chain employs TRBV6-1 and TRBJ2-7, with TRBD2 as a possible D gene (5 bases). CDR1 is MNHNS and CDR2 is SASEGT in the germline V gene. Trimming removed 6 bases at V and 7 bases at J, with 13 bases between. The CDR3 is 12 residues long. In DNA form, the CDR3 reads TGTGCCAGCAGCTTGGACTGGGGTGAGCAGTACTTC. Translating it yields CASSLDWGEQYF.

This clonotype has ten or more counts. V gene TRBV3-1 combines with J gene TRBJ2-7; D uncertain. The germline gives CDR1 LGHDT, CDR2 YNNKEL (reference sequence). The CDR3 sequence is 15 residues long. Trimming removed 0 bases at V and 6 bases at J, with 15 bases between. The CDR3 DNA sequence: TGTGCCAGCAGCCAAGATCAATTAACCTCAGGCGAGCAGTACTTC. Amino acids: CASSQDQLTSGEQYF.

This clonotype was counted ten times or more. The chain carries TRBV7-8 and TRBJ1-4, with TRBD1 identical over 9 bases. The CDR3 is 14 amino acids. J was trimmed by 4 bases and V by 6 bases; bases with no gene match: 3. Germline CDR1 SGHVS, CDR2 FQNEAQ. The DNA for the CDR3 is TGTGCCAGCAGGCGGGACAGGGTTAATGAAAAACTGTTTTTT. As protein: CASRRDRVNEKLFF.

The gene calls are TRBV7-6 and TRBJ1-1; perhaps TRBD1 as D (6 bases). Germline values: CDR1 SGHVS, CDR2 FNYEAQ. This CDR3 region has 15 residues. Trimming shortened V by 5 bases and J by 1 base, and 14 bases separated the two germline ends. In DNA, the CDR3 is TGTGCCAGCAGCCAAGACGGGGGCCGGAACACTGAAGCTTTCTTT. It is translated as CASSQDGGRNTEAFF. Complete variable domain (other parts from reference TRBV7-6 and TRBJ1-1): GAGVSQSPRYKVTKRGQDVALRCDPISGHVSLYWYRQALGQGPEFLTYFNYEAQQDKSGLPNDRFSAERPEGSISTLTIQRTEQRDSAMYRCASSQDGGRNTEAFFGQGTRLTVV.

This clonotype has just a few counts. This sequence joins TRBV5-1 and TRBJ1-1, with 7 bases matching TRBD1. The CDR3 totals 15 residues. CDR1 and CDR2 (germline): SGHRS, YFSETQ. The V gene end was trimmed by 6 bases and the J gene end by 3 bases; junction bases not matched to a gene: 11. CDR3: CASNSGGGGHTEAFF. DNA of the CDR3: TGCGCCAGCAACTCCGGGGGAGGGGGCCACACTGAAGCTTTCTTT.

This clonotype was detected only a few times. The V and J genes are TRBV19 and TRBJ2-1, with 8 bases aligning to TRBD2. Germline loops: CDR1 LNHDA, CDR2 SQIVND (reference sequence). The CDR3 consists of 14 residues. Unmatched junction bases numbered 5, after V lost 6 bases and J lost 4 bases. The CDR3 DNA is TGTGCCAGTAGGGCTAGCGGGCTTTACAATGAGCAGTTCTTC. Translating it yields CASRASGLYNEQFF.

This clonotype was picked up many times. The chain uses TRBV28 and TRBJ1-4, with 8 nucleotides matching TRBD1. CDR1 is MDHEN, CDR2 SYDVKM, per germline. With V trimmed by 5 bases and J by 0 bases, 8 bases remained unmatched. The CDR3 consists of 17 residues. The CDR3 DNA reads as TGTGCCAGCAGTGCTCCGGGACAGGTCGCAACTAATGAAAAACTGTTTTTT. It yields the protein CASSAPGQVATNEKLFF.

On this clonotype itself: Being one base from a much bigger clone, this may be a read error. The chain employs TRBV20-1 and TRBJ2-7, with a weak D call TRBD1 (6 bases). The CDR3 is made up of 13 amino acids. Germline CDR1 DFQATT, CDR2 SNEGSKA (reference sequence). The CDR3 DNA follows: TGCAGTGCTAGGCGCAGGGGAAACCACGAGCAGTGCTTC. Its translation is CSARRRGNHEQCF.

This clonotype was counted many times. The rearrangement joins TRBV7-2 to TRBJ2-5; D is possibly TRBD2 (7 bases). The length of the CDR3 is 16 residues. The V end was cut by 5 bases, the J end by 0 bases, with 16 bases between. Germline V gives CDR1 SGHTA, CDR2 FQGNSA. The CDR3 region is CASSARGEGHQETQYF. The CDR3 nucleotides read TGTGCCAGCAGCGCTAGGGGGGAGGGGCACCAAGAGACCCAGTACTTC. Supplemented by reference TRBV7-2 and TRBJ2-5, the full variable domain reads GAGVSQSPSNKVTEKGKDVELRCDPISGHTALYWYRQSLGQGLEFLIYFQGNSAPDKSGLPSDRFSAERTGGSVSTLTIQRTQQEDSAVYLCASSARGEGHQETQYFGPGTRLLVL.

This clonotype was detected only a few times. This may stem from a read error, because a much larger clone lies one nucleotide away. The CDR3 DNA reads as TGTGCCAGCGGCTTATCGGGTGATACCTACAATGAGCAGTTCTTC. Protein: CASGLSGDTYNEQFF. The chain has TRBV7-9 and TRBJ2-1; D call uncertain. Germline CDR1 is SEHNR and CDR2 is FQNEAQ (reference sequence). There are 15 residues in the CDR3.

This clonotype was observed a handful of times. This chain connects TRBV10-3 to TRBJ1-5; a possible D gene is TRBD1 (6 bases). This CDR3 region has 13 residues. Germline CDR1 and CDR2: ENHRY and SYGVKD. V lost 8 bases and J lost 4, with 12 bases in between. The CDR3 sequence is CAIRDNVNQPQHF. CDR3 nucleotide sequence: TGTGCCATCCGGGACAATGTAAATCAGCCCCAGCATTTT.

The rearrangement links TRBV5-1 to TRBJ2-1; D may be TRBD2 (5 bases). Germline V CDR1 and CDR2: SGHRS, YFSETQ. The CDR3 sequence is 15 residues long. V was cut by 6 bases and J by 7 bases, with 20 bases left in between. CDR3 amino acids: CASTLGPSGVNEQFF. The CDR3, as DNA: TGCGCCAGCACCCTGGGCCCGAGCGGAGTAAATGAGCAGTTCTTC.

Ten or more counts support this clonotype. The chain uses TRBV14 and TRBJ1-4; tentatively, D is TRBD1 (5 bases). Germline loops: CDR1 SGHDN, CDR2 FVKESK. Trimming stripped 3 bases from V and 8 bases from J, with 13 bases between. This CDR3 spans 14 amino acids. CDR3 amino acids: CASSQLGLEEKLFF. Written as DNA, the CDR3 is TGTGCCAGCAGCCAGCTGGGGCTGGAAGAAAAACTGTTTTTT.

The CDR3 is CASNYGGQKADTQYF. The CDR3 DNA reads as TGTGCCAGCAACTATGGGGGGCAAAAGGCAGATACGCAGTATTTT. The chain is built from TRBV14 and TRBJ2-3; either TRBD1 or TRBD2 may supply D (6 bases each). Germline values: CDR1 SGHDN, CDR2 FVKESK. The germline V and J ends were trimmed by 7 bases and 4 bases, with 18 bases remaining between them. This CDR3 spans 15 amino acids. The full variable domain, with the rest looked up from reference TRBV14 and TRBJ2-3, is EAGVTQFPSHSVIEKGQTVTLRCDPISGHDNLYWYRRVMGKEIKFLLHFVKESKQDESGMPNNRFLAERTGGTYSTLKVQPAELEDSGVYFCASNYGGQKADTQYFGPGTRLTVL.

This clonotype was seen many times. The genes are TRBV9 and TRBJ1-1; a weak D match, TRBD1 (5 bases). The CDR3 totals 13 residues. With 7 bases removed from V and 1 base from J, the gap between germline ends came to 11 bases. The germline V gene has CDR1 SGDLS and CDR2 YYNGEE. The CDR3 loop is CASGKGTNTEAFF. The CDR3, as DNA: TGTGCCAGCGGAAAAGGGACGAACACTGAAGCTTTCTTT. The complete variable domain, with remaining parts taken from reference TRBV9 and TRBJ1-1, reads DSGVTQTPKHLITATGQRVTLRCSPRSGDLSVYWYQQSLDQGLQFLIQYYNGEERAKGNILERFSAQQFPDLHSELNLSSLELGDSALYFCASGKGTNTEAFFGQGTRLTVV.

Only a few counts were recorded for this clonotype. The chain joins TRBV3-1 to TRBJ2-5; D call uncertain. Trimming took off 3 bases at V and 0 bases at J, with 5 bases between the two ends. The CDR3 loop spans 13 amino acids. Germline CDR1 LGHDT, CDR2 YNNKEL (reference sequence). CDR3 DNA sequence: TGTGCCAGCAGCCAGATAAACCAAGAGACCCAGTACTTC. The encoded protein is CASSQINQETQYF.

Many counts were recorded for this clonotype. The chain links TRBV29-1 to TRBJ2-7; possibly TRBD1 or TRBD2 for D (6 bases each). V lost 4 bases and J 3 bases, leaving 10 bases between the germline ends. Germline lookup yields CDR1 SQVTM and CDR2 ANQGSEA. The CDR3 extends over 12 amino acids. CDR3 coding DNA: TGCAGCGTTGGGAGGGGGAGCTACGAGCAGTACTTC. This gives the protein CSVGRGSYEQYF.

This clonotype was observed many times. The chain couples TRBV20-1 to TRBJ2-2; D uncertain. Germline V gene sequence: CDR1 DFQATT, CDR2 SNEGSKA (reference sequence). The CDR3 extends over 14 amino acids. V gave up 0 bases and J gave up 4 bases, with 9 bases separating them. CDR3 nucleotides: TGCAGTGCTAGAGATCCTACAGCCACCGGGGAGCTGTTTTTT. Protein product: CSARDPTATGELFF.

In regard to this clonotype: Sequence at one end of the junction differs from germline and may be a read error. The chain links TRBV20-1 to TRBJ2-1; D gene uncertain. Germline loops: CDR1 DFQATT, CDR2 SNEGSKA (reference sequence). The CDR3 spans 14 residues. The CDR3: CSAPPSIGYDEQFF. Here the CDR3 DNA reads TGCAGTGCTCCCCCTTCTATCGGCTACGATGAGCAGTTCTTC.

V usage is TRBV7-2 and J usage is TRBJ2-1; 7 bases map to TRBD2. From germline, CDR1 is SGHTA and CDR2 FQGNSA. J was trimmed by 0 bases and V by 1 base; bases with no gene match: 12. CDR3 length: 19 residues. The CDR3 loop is CASSLGRAGKKSSYNEQFF. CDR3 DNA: TGTGCCAGCAGCTTAGGTAGAGCGGGAAAGAAGAGCTCCTACAATGAGCAGTTCTTC.